These T cell receptor beta chains were read from a single sample in a study of blood T cell repertoires in COVID-19. The method was immunoSEQ multiplex PCR; TCRdb's version includes in-frame clones alone and lacks a portion of them. The repertoire consists of approximately 200,000 clones, with approximately 79% occurring once and the leading ten covering roughly 12%. Sequencing used peripheral blood. The source of these receptors is a woman aged 45 to 65 with acute or convalescent COVID-19. The CDR3 runs from the conserved cysteine through the conserved F or W.

cdr3_length v_call cdr3_aa
13 TRBV5-6 CASSFTGNQPQHF
15 TRBV18 CASSPEGYENSPLHF
13 TRBV7-7 CASSRDRNTEAFF
15 TRBV7-9 CASSFIGTEKNEQYF
14 TRBV28 CASRMDRASYEQYF
13 TRBV6-5 CASKGLSAFEQFF
17 TRBV19 CASSISSLRGINEKLFF
17 TRBV5-1 CASSLLATGANNSPLHF
16 TRBV27 CASNPPDRVIGDEQFF
14 TRBV27 CASSLSEGGNEQYF
15 TRBV6-5 CASSYRPGLNTEAFF
15 TRBV19 CASRGTTLAKNIQYF
22 TRBV19 CASSIFPGGYRPASDGNYGYTF
13 TRBV28 CASSRGAYTEAFF
15 TRBV18 CASSPYGDGKNIQYF
14 TRBV3-1/TRBV3-2 CASSRGWGNTEAFF
17 TRBV27 CASSLQRLAGGYNEQFF
13 TRBV27 CASSVGVNTEAFF